Presented here are 30 T cell receptor beta chains from one specimen sequenced in a study of OX40 agonist ivuxolimab in advanced cancers. The repertoire was sequenced with immunoSEQ multiplex PCR; TCRdb's copy has only in-frame clones and lacks some. Of 8,000 to 9,500 clones listed, 90% are singletons. Here the sequenced sample was CD4+ or CD8+ T cells sorted from blood, taken in a trial of the OX40 agonist ivuxolimab. These receptors all come from an adult with an advanced solid tumor such as melanoma, head and neck, liver or kidney cancer.

This clone occurred once. The gene calls are TRBV27 and TRBJ1-2; D might be TRBD1 (5 bases). The V end lost 3 bases, the J end lost 4 bases, and 9 bases lay between the germline ends. The germline V gene has CDR1 MNHEY and CDR2 SMNVEV (reference sequence). The CDR3 has 13 residues. CDR3 sequence reads: CASSFRGLYGYTF. The DNA for the CDR3 is TGTGCCAGCAGTTTTAGGGGCCTCTATGGCTACACCTTC.

The gene calls are TRBV28 and TRBJ1-1; D unclear. CDR1 MDHEN and CDR2 SYDVKM come from the germline V gene. The CDR3 consists of 14 residues. V shed 6 bases and J shed 1 base, with 12 bases lying between them. The CDR3 sequence: CASSLLDGNTEAFF. CDR3 bases: TGTGCCAGCAGCTTGCTTGACGGGAACACTGAAGCTTTCTTT.

The chain has TRBV5-1 and TRBJ2-4, with D unclear. CDR3 size: 14 residues. V was clipped by 2 bases and J by 1 base, with 7 bases between them. Germline V lookup: CDR1 SGHRS, CDR2 YFSETQ. CDR3 region: CASSFGVAKNIQYF. CDR3 coding DNA: TGCGCCAGCAGCTTTGGAGTGGCCAAAAACATTCAGTACTTC.

CDR3 amino acids: CASSPNTGNYGYTF. The CDR3, as DNA: TGTGCCAGCTCACCGAATACAGGGAACTATGGCTACACCTTC. The chain employs TRBV18 and TRBJ1-2, with D possibly being TRBD1 (6 bases). CDR1 KGHSH and CDR2 LQKENI come from the germline V gene. V was clipped by 3 bases and J by 2 bases, with 10 bases between them. The CDR3 contains 14 residues.

The chain uses TRBV11-2 and TRBJ2-1; 8 bases map to TRBD1. CDR1 is SGHAT and CDR2 is FQNNGV in the germline V gene. This CDR3 comprises 14 residues. After removal of 8 bases from V and 5 bases from J, the junction contained 8 bases not matched to a gene. In DNA form, the CDR3 reads TGTGCCAGCGGATACAGGGGGAACCACAATGAGCAGTTCTTC. Its protein product is CASGYRGNHNEQFF.

The chain recombines TRBV5-1 with TRBJ2-5; D uncertain. The CDR3 extends over 15 amino acids. Germline-derived CDR1 and CDR2 are SGHRS and YFSETQ. Trimming took 1 base from V and 2 from J, leaving 12 bases between them. The CDR3 region has the DNA TGCGCCAGCAGCTTGTGGGCAGACCCTCAAGAGACCCAGTACTTC. Encoded protein: CASSLWADPQETQYF.

The rearrangement joins TRBV5-6 to TRBJ2-7; tentatively, D is TRBD1 or TRBD2 (5 bases each). The germline V gene has CDR1 SGHDT and CDR2 YYEEEE. The CDR3 extends over 15 amino acids. V was pared by 3 bases and J by 5 bases, with 18 bases between. CDR3 loop: CASSSRPGPTHEQYF. The CDR3 DNA reads TGTGCCAGCAGCTCACGTCCGGGACCGACCCACGAGCAGTACTTC.

The chain has TRBV7-9 and TRBJ1-4; D unclear. CDR1 and CDR2 (germline): SEHNR, FQNEAQ (reference sequence). Trimming pared 5 bases from V and 4 bases from J, leaving 14 bases between. The CDR3 has 15 amino acids. Here the CDR3 reads CASSPLGRGNEKLFF. The CDR3 nucleotides read TGTGCCAGCAGCCCATTAGGACGGGGTAATGAAAAACTGTTTTTT. Supplemented by reference TRBV7-9 and TRBJ1-4, the full variable domain reads DTGVSQNPRHKITKRGQNVTFRCDPISEHNRLYWYRQTLGQGPEFLTYFQNEAQLEKSRLLSDRFSAERPKGSFSTLEIQRTEQGDSAMYLCASSPLGRGNEKLFFGSGTQLSVL.

The chain couples TRBV19 to TRBJ1-1, with D perhaps TRBD1 (6 bases). The CDR3 is 16 amino acids. CDR1 is LNHDA and CDR2 is SQIVND in the germline V gene (reference sequence). Trimming stripped 2 bases from V and 2 bases from J, with 15 bases between. CDR3 sequence (DNA): TGTGCCAGTAGTATAACCCCAGGGGCACTTAACACTGAAGCTTTCTTT. Translating gives CASSITPGALNTEAFF.

The CDR3 DNA reads as TGTGCCAGCAGCCAAAACTCCTACGAGCAGTACTTC. Translating it yields CASSQNSYEQYF. The chain links TRBV7-2 to TRBJ2-7; no clear D gene. V lost 5 bases and J lost 0, with 5 bases in between. CDR1 and CDR2 from the germline V gene are SGHTA and FQGNSA. The CDR3 spans 12 residues.

The CDR3 DNA reads TGTGCCAGCAGCGTTCTAGCGGGCCGCACAGATACGCAGTATTTT. Its translation is CASSVLAGRTDTQYF. The chain joins TRBV9 to TRBJ2-3; 8 bases fit TRBD2. Germline V gives CDR1 SGDLS, CDR2 YYNGEE. This CDR3 has 15 residues. V was pared by 2 bases and J by 1 base, with 3 bases of the junction left unmatched.

This sequence joins TRBV6-5 and TRBJ1-1, with D maybe TRBD1 (6 bases). The CDR3 extends over 14 amino acids. V was pared by 0 bases and J by 10 bases, with 15 bases between. Germline assignment: CDR1 MNHEY and CDR2 SVGAGI. CDR3 region: CASSYSSGAGGAFF. As DNA, the CDR3 is TGTGCCAGCAGTTACTCGTCGGGGGCGGGTGGAGCTTTCTTT.

J is TRBJ2-3 and V is TRBV14, with 10 bases matching TRBD2. The germline V gene encodes CDR1 SGHDN and CDR2 FVKESK. V lost 0 bases and J lost 7; bases outside the gene matches: 19. The CDR3 is made up of 20 amino acids. The CDR3 DNA sequence: TGTGCCAGCAGCCAAGATCGTGGAACTAGCGGGACTATGAGGAGGAATACGCAGTATTTT. This encodes CASSQDRGTSGTMRRNTQYF.

This chain joins TRBV2 and TRBJ1-1; the D is unclear. There are 11 residues in the CDR3. CDR1 and CDR2 (germline): SNHLY, FYNNEI. Trimming pared 4 bases from V and 13 bases from J, leaving 13 bases between. This CDR3 reads CASSVGRMVFF. In DNA, the CDR3 is TGTGCCAGCAGTGTGGGCAGAATGGTTTTCTTT.

The chain links TRBV5-1 to TRBJ2-5, with D unclear. The CDR3 sequence is 13 residues long. Per germline, CDR1 SGHRS and CDR2 YFSETQ. V lost 1 base, J lost 1 base, and 5 bases lay in between. The CDR3 is CASSLMSQETQYF. CDR3 DNA sequence: TGCGCCAGCAGCTTGATGAGCCAAGAGACCCAGTACTTC. Variable domain in full (rest from reference TRBV5-1 and TRBJ2-5): KAGVTQTPRYLIKTRGQQVTLSCSPISGHRSVSWYQQTPGQGLQFLFEYFSETQRNKGNFPGRFSGRQFSNSRSEMNVSTLELGDSALYLCASSLMSQETQYFGPGTRLLVL.

The J gene is TRBJ2-7, the V gene TRBV7-6; 9 nucleotides line up with TRBD1. The CDR3 covers 15 residues. V gave up 2 bases and J gave up 2 bases; unmatched junction bases: 4. Germline V CDR1 and CDR2: SGHVS, FNYEAQ. CDR3 sequence reads: CASSLSGTGPYEQYF. CDR3 nucleotides: TGTGCCAGCAGCTTAAGTGGGACAGGGCCCTACGAGCAGTACTTC.

The rearrangement joins TRBV5-1 to TRBJ1-4; D is undetermined. The V end lost 0 bases, the J end lost 0 bases, and 9 bases lay between the germline ends. This CDR3 is 16 amino acids long. Germline V lookup: CDR1 SGHRS, CDR2 YFSETQ. CDR3 region: CASSLAGGATNEKLFF. Written as DNA, the CDR3 is TGCGCCAGCAGCTTGGCTGGTGGTGCAACTAATGAAAAACTGTTTTTT.

This clone was observed a single time. The CDR3 reads CASRGPYNEQFF. For the CDR3, the DNA is TGTGCCAGTAGAGGGCCGTACAATGAGCAGTTCTTC. J is TRBJ2-1 and V is TRBV19; no definite D call. Looked up from germline, CDR1 is LNHDA and CDR2 is SQIVND (reference sequence). The ends were cut back, 6 bases at V and 4 bases at J, with 7 bases in the middle. CDR3 length: 12 amino acids.

The chain couples TRBV2 to TRBJ1-5; a possible D gene is TRBD1 (6 bases). With 10 bases removed from V and 0 bases from J, the gap between germline ends came to 16 bases. The CDR3 runs to 15 residues. Germline V gene lookup returns CDR1 SNHLY and CDR2 FYNNEI. The CDR3 DNA follows: TGTGCCACCGGTGAGGGGACATATAGCAATCAGCCCCAGCATTTT. Encoded protein: CATGEGTYSNQPQHF.

The chain joins TRBV18 to TRBJ1-2; tentative D call: TRBD1 (6 bases). Trimming removed 6 bases at V and 4 bases at J, with 15 bases between. Germline CDR1 reads KGHSH; CDR2 reads LQKENI. The CDR3 covers 14 residues. Here the CDR3 DNA reads TGTGCCAGCTCCCAGGACAGTGACCGCTATGGCTACACCTTC. It encodes CASSQDSDRYGYTF.

A single count supports this clone. V and J are TRBV7-3 and TRBJ2-3; D assignment may be TRBD1 or TRBD2 (5 bases each). The CDR3 loop spans 16 amino acids. The germline V gene encodes CDR1 SGHTA and CDR2 FQGTGA. Trimming removed 1 base from V and 4 bases from J, with 15 bases in between. Here the CDR3 DNA reads TGTGCCAGCAGCTTAATTGGGGGACGGGCCCCAGATACGCAGTATTTT. Protein: CASSLIGGRAPDTQYF.

This CDR3 is CASSVSATGGTEAFF. The CDR3 nucleotides are TGTGCCAGCAGTGTTTCCGCGACAGGGGGCACTGAAGCTTTCTTT. V gene TRBV2 combines with J gene TRBJ1-1, with TRBD1 matching over 9 bases. Germline CDR1 is SNHLY and CDR2 is FYNNEI. The CDR3 is made up of 15 amino acids. The ends lost 4 bases at V and 4 bases at J; junction bases unmatched: 7.

The chain joins TRBV5-4 to TRBJ2-3, with 10 nucleotides matching TRBD2. CDR1 SGHNT and CDR2 YYREEE come from the germline V gene (reference sequence). V shed 1 base, J shed 2 bases, and the junction held 7 bases outside the gene matches. The CDR3 covers 17 residues. Here the CDR3 DNA reads TGTGCCAGCAGCTTGAAACTAGCGGGGCCCACCACAGATACGCAGTATTTT. Amino acids: CASSLKLAGPTTDTQYF.

CDR3 DNA: TGTGCCAGCAGGGGTCAGAGGAGAACTAATGAAAAACTGTTTTTT. Translated, it gives CASRGQRRTNEKLFF. The chain employs TRBV2 and TRBJ1-4; D remains unclear. The CDR3 consists of 15 residues. The germline CDR1 and CDR2 sequences are SNHLY and FYNNEI. The V end lost 6 bases, the J end lost 1 base, and 12 bases lay between the germline ends.

The chain combines TRBV11-2 with TRBJ1-1; D remains ambiguous. Germline V gene lookup returns CDR1 SGHAT and CDR2 FQNNGV. Trimming cost V 2 bases and J 0 bases, with 4 bases left between them. This CDR3 has 13 residues. CDR3 loop: CASSLRLNTEAFF. The CDR3, as DNA: TGTGCCAGCAGCTTACGGTTGAACACTGAAGCTTTCTTT.

The table lists this clone with a count of one. This chain links TRBV30 with TRBJ1-2; perhaps TRBD1 as D (6 bases). The CDR3 is made up of 14 amino acids. Germline values: CDR1 GTSNPN, CDR2 SVGIG (reference sequence). V was clipped by 3 bases and J by 2 bases, with 13 bases between them. In DNA form, the CDR3 reads TGTGCCTGGAGGACTCCACAGGGAAACTATGGCTACACCTTC. Encoded protein: CAWRTPQGNYGYTF.

This chain uses TRBV9 with TRBJ2-3; a possible D gene is TRBD2 (6 bases). CDR3 length: 14 amino acids. Germline V gene data show CDR1 as SGDLS and CDR2 as YYNGEE. Deletions cut 7 bases from V and 1 base from J, with 13 bases between. DNA of the CDR3: TGTGCCAGCGGGAAGCGGGCCGGCACAGATACGCAGTATTTT. Translated, it gives CASGKRAGTDTQYF.

The J gene is TRBJ2-3, the V gene TRBV2; possible D gene TRBD1, 6 bases. Per the germline V gene, CDR1 is SNHLY and CDR2 is FYNNEI. Trimming shortened V by 3 bases and J by 3 bases, and 10 bases separated the two germline ends. The CDR3 extends over 14 amino acids. The chain's CDR3 is CASSENRATDTQYF. For the CDR3, the DNA is TGTGCCAGCAGTGAGAACAGGGCAACAGATACGCAGTATTTT.

The rearrangement links TRBV5-1 to TRBJ2-5, with TRBD1 as a possible D gene (5 bases). The germline CDR1 and CDR2 sequences are SGHRS and YFSETQ. Trimming stripped 4 bases from V and 1 base from J, with 8 bases between. The CDR3 runs 13 residues. The CDR3 nucleotides read TGCGCCAGCAGCCGGACACGCCAAGAGACCCAGTACTTC. This translates into CASSRTRQETQYF.

V and J are TRBV5-6 and TRBJ2-5, with 9 bases that match TRBD2. The assigned J gene may be wrong: the sequence end matches TRBJ2-7 better. This CDR3 is built from 16 residues. Germline V gene sequence: CDR1 SGHDT, CDR2 YYEEEE. DNA of the CDR3: TGTGCCAGCAGCGAGGCCAGCAGCGGGAGGTTCTACGAGCAGTACTTC. Translating gives CASSEASSGRFYEQYF.